A selection of T cell receptor beta chains follows, all from one sample in a study of T cells in Graves' hyperthyroidism and ophthalmopathy. One entry per CDR3 protein results from TCRdb running MiXCR on the multiplex PCR reads. The repertoire consists of over 250,000 distinct CDR3 sequences, with approximately 20% occurring once and the leading ten covering over 55%. The sequenced sample was blood. These receptors originate from a man aged 25-45 years with Graves' ophthalmopathy. Both conserved end residues are part of each CDR3. Each record gives: V gene, clone size, J gene, D gene, CDR3 protein, CDR3 DNA. The D gene is left open where the match is weak. Size is stated for part of the rows, as once, few or many counts, or as a class when the clone is expanded.

TRBV24-1	few	TRBJ1-1	.	CATSGSVNTEAFF	TGTGCCACCAGTGGATCGGTAAACACTGAAGCTTTCTTT
TRBV13	few	TRBJ2-1	.	CASSLAGSRPDEQFF	TGTGCCAGCAGCTTAGCCGGAAGTAGGCCGGATGAGCAGTTCTTC
TRBV3-1	many	TRBJ2-7	TRBD2	CASSHSGLAATGEQYF	TGTGCCAGCAGCCATTCGGGACTAGCGGCTACAGGCGAGCAGTACTTC
TRBV14	.	TRBJ1-1	.	CASSQDKGFVVNTEAFF	TGTGCCAGCAGCCAAGATAAAGGATTTGTCGTAAACACTGAAGCTTTCTTT
TRBV15	.	TRBJ2-1	.	CATSRGSATGEQFF	TGTGCCACCAGCAGGGGGTCGGCCACGGGTGAGCAGTTCTTC
TRBV29-1	many	TRBJ2-5	.	CSVEGTGSYLQETQYF	TGCAGCGTTGAAGGCACAGGGAGTTACCTCCAAGAGACCCAGTACTTC
TRBV7-8	few	TRBJ1-1	TRBD1	CASSSLGRGKGTEAFF	TGTGCCAGCAGCTCCCTAGGCAGGGGGAAGGGGACTGAAGCTTTCTTT
TRBV11-3	.	TRBJ2-3	TRBD2	CASSLGPEREGRADTQYF	TGTGCCAGCAGCTTAGGTCCAGAGCGGGAGGGCCGTGCAGATACGCAGTATTTT
TRBV2	.	TRBJ2-7	.	CASSGGRSYEQYF	TGTGCCAGCAGTGGAGGAAGATCCTACGAGCAGTACTTC
TRBV7-9	.	TRBJ2-1	.	CASSFGFKRDPHEGDDEQFF	TGTGCCAGCAGCTTTGGATTCAAGCGGGACCCGCACGAGGGGGACGATGAGCAGTTCTTC
TRBV7-2	many	TRBJ2-1	.	CASRPRLSSYNEQFF	TGTGCCAGCAGACCTCGACTTAGCTCCTACAATGAGCAGTTCTTC
TRBV3-1	.	TRBJ1-3	.	CASSTEVGSGNTIYF	TGTGCCAGCAGCACTGAGGTCGGCTCTGGAAACACCATATATTTT
TRBV5-1	.	TRBJ2-2	.	CASSLGPGTNTGELFF	TGCGCCAGCAGCTTGGGTCCCGGAACGAACACCGGGGAGCTGTTTTTT
TRBV28	.	TRBJ2-1	.	CASRPSRQRDEQFF	TGTGCCAGCAGACCTTCTCGTCAGCGTGATGAGCAGTTCTTC
TRBV7-9	few	TRBJ1-1	.	CASSLWEPEAFF	TGTGCCAGCAGCTTATGGGAACCTGAAGCTTTCTTT
TRBV6-1	few	TRBJ1-2	.	CASASRQQAGAYGYTF	TGTGCGTCCGCCTCAAGGCAGCAGGCGGGGGCCTATGGCTACACCTTC
TRBV11-3	few	TRBJ2-2	.	CASGLTGTANTGELFF	TGTGCCAGCGGACTAACCGGGACAGCGAACACCGGGGAGCTGTTTTTT
TRBV2	.	TRBJ1-1	.	CASMVRSNTEAFF	TGTGCCAGCATGGTCAGAAGTAACACTGAAGCTTTCTTT
TRBV6-5	few	TRBJ2-7	.	CASSYGPVNQQYF	TGTGCCAGCAGTTACGGGCCCGTCAATCAGCAGTACTTC
TRBV11-2	.	TRBJ1-2	TRBD1	CASRNLGQTGVARDGYTF	TGTGCCAGCAGAAACCTCGGACAAACAGGGGTCGCCAGGGACGGCTACACCTTC
TRBV3-1	.	TRBJ2-3	.	CASSQRGADTQYF	TGTGCCAGCAGCCAAAGGGGCGCGGATACGCAGTATTTT
TRBV6-1	few	TRBJ1-1	.	CASITNTEAFF	TGTGCCAGCATCACGAACACTGAAGCTTTCTTT
TRBV19	few	TRBJ1-6	.	CASTVNRAYNSPLHF	TGTGCCAGTACCGTAAACAGGGCCTATAATTCACCCCTCCACTTT
TRBV2	.	TRBJ2-3	.	CASSEPGTTSTDTQYF	TGTGCCAGCAGTGAACCAGGCACGACGAGCACAGATACGCAGTATTTT
TRBV30	many	TRBJ2-1	TRBD1	CAWSFGTASYNEQFF	TGTGCCTGGAGTTTCGGGACAGCCTCCTACAATGAGCAGTTCTTC
TRBV28	many	TRBJ1-1	.	CASSFPGGTEAFF	TGTGCCAGCAGTTTCCCGGGGGGCACTGAAGCTTTCTTT
TRBV20-1	many	TRBJ2-5	TRBD2	CSARDPASGRRQETQYF	TGCAGTGCTAGAGATCCCGCTAGCGGGAGGAGGCAAGAGACCCAGTACTTC
TRBV19	once	TRBJ2-1	TRBD2	CASSIARTSGRTDEQFF	TGTGCCAGTAGTATAGCCCGGACTAGCGGGAGGACCGATGAGCAGTTCTTC
TRBV6-1	few	TRBJ2-7	.	CASSLRGILYKQYF	TGTGCCAGCAGTCTACGGGGGATTTTGTACAAGCAGTACTTC
TRBV11-2	many	TRBJ2-7	TRBD2	CASSLSGDSYEQYF	TGTGCCAGCAGCCTTAGCGGGGATTCCTACGAGCAGTACTTC
TRBV2	.	TRBJ1-2	.	CASSELGVRGGYTF	TGTGCCAGCAGTGAACTGGGAGTTCGGGGTGGCTACACCTTC
TRBV7-3	many	TRBJ2-7	.	CASSLRPSSYEQYF	TGTGCCAGCAGCTTAAGGCCCTCCAGCTACGAGCAGTACTTC
TRBV13	.	TRBJ2-7	.	CASSLYSGYEQYF	TGTGCCAGCAGCTTATACAGCGGCTACGAGCAGTACTTC
TRBV11-3	many	TRBJ2-1	.	CASSPSQVWNEQFF	TGTGCCAGCAGCCCAAGTCAAGTGTGGAATGAGCAGTTCTTC
TRBV28	.	TRBJ2-7	.	CASSSSPHDRSSYEQYF	TGTGCCAGCAGTAGCAGCCCCCATGACAGGAGCTCCTACGAGCAGTACTTC
TRBV28	many	TRBJ1-1	.	CASRPPQGVITEAFF	TGTGCCAGCAGGCCTCCACAGGGCGTTATCACTGAAGCTTTCTTT
TRBV12-3/TRBV12-4	.	TRBJ2-1	.	CASSLAEGTFSYNEQFF	TGTGCCAGCAGTTTAGCGGAGGGGACTTTCTCCTACAATGAGCAGTTCTTC
TRBV11-2	many	TRBJ2-3	TRBD2	CASSRRPGLAVLTDTQYF	TGTGCCAGCAGCCGGAGACCGGGACTAGCGGTGCTCACAGATACGCAGTATTTT
TRBV3-1	many	TRBJ1-1	TRBD1	CASSPTRTGYTEAFF	TGTGCCAGCAGCCCCACCCGGACAGGATACACTGAAGCTTTCTTT
TRBV20-1	few	TRBJ2-7	.	CSISTGSLWQYF	TGCAGTATATCTACAGGGTCGTTATGGCAGTACTTC
TRBV11-3	many	TRBJ2-1	.	CASSPGEANEQFF	TGTGCCAGCAGCCCTGGGGAAGCCAATGAGCAGTTCTTC
TRBV3-1	many	TRBJ1-5	TRBD1	CASSQGTGSQPQHF	TGTGCCAGCAGCCAAGGGACAGGGAGTCAGCCCCAGCATTTT
TRBV20-1	.	TRBJ2-7	.	CSAKDGYEQYF	TGCAGTGCTAAGGACGGCTACGAGCAGTACTTC
TRBV5-1	many	TRBJ2-1	.	CASSFRTTYNEQFF	TGCGCCAGCAGCTTTAGGACAACGTACAATGAGCAGTTCTTC